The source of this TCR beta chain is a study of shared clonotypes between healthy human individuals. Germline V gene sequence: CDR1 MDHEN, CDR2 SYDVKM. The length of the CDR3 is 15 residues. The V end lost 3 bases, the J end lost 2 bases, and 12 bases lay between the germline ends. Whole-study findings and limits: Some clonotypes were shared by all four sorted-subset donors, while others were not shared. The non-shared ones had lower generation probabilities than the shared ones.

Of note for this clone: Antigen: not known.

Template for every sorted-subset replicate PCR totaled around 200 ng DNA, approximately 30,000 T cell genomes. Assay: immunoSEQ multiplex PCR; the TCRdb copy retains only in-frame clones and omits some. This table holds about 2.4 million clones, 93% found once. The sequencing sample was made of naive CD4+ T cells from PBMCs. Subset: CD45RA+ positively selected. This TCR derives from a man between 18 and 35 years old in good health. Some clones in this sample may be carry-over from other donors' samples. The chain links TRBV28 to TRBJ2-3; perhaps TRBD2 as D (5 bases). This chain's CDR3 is CASSLAGPLTDTQYF. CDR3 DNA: TGTGCCAGCAGTTTGGCGGGCCCACTCACAGATACGCAGTATTTT.